This T cell receptor (beta chain) emerged from a study of cytomegalovirus exposure and HLA in healthy donors. Healthy people donating bone marrow made up the donors. Notes on this clone: What it binds is unknown.

Study conclusions and caveats: Reportedly, diagnosis of cytomegalovirus status by the classifier showed high specificity and sensitivity. In a later analysis, at a false discovery rate of 0.05, 15,000 to 20,000 TCR beta sequences matched HLA alleles. Evidence from a later analysis indicated that most CMV-associated TCR beta chains looked HLA-restricted.

The study ran its PCR with 60 Vbeta and 13 Jbeta primers. Clones were sequenced by immunoSEQ multiplex PCR, and TCRdb holds only the in-frame ones, with some missing. This sample has over 55,000 clones; approximately 83% occur once, and the top ten carry approximately 1.5%. This TCR derives from a man in his forties in good health and CMV-seronegative. Input material: PBMCs.

Here the CDR3 DNA reads TGTGCCAGTAGTAGGACAGGGGCGGACAATCAGCCCCAGCATTTT. Translated, it gives CASSRTGADNQPQHF. The chain carries TRBV19 and TRBJ1-5; TRBD1 matches 9 bases. This CDR3 region has 15 residues. The V gene end was trimmed by 4 bases and the J gene end by 3 bases; junction bases not matched to a gene: 4. The germline V gene encodes CDR1 LNHDA and CDR2 SQIVND (reference sequence).